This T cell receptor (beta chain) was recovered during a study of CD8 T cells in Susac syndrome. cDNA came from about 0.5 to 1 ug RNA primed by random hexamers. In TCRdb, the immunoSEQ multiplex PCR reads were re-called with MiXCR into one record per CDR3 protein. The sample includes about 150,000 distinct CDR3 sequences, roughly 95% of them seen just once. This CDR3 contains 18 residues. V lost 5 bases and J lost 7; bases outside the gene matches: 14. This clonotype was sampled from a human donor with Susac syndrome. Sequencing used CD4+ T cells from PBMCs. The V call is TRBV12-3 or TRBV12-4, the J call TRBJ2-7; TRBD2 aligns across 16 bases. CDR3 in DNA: TGTGCCAGCAGTCTCGACCTGGGACTAGCGGGAGGGCCGGGTGAGCAGTACTTC. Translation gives CASSLDLGLAGGPGEQYF.